This passage covers 30 T cell receptor beta chains from one sample sequenced in a study of cytomegalovirus exposure and HLA in healthy donors (dated by TCRdb to the late 2010s). Library creation used the immunoSEQ multiplex PCR assay. For the multiplex PCR, a mixture combining 60 forward primers for TCR Vbeta segments and 13 reverse primers for TCR Jbeta segments was used. Here the immuneACCESS table is served through TCRdb, limited to in-frame sequences with V and J called. Missing clones are a known gap in these copies; in checked studies unresolved V genes cover under half, and the rest lacks a known reason. The sample table holds more than 110,000 clones, of which roughly 75% were seen once. Together, the top ten hold over 6.5% of the sample. Input material: PBMCs. Every receptor here comes from a man in his forties in good health and CMV-seropositive.

V usage is TRBV28 and J usage is TRBJ2-2; no definite D call. This CDR3 contains 13 residues. Trimming left V 6 bases short and J 4 bases short, with 9 bases between. Germline CDR1 reads MDHEN; CDR2 reads SYDVKM. In DNA form, the CDR3 reads TGTGCCAGCAGCCAGGTACCCACCGGGGAGCTGTTTTTT. It encodes CASSQVPTGELFF.

This clone is labeled medium-sized. DNA for the CDR3: TGTGCCAGCAGTTACGGGCCTGAAGCTTTCTTT. The encoded protein is CASSYGPEAFF. The V call is TRBV6-6, the J call TRBJ1-1; D not certain. V was clipped by 2 bases and J by 6 bases, with 4 bases between them. Germline assignment: CDR1 MNHNY and CDR2 SVGAGI (reference sequence). This CDR3 region has 11 residues.

The chain has TRBV30 and TRBJ2-2; TRBD2 aligns across 9 bases. This CDR3 is 14 amino acids long. Germline values: CDR1 GTSNPN, CDR2 SVGIG (reference sequence). This CDR3 reads CGASGTTWTGELFF. The CDR3 DNA reads as TGTGGGGCTAGCGGGACCACTTGGACCGGGGAGCTGTTTTTT. The whole variable domain, remainder taken from reference TRBV30 and TRBJ2-2, is SQTIHQWPATLVQPVGSPLSLECTVEGTSNPNLYWYRQAAGRGLQLLFYSVGIGQISSEVPQNLSASRPQDRQFILSSKKLLLSDSGFYLCGASGTTWTGELFFGEGSRLTVL.

The genes are TRBV7-9 and TRBJ1-1; the D is unclear. Germline loops: CDR1 SEHNR, CDR2 FQNEAQ (reference sequence). The V end was cut by 4 bases, the J end by 1 base, with 4 bases between. The CDR3 is made up of 12 amino acids. In DNA, the CDR3 is TGTGCCAGCAGCTCCTCGAACACTGAAGCTTTCTTT. Translation: CASSSSNTEAFF.

The V gene is TRBV7-8, the J gene TRBJ2-2; tentative D call: TRBD2 (6 bases). V lost 3 bases and J 14 bases, leaving 19 bases between the germline ends. Per germline, CDR1 SGHVS and CDR2 FQNEAQ. This CDR3 is built from 14 residues. This CDR3 is CASSFGNFGGLLFF. The CDR3 coding sequence is TGTGCCAGCAGCTTTGGCAATTTCGGAGGGCTCCTGTTTTTT.

V and J are TRBV6-1 and TRBJ2-7, with a possible D match to TRBD2 (5 bases). The ends were cut back, 0 bases at V and 6 bases at J, with 15 bases in the middle. The CDR3 has 15 residues. Per the germline V gene, CDR1 is MNHNS and CDR2 is SASEGT. The CDR3 nucleotides are TGTGCCAGCAGTGAAGCGTTTGGGGAGCTACCCGAGCAGTACTTC. Translated: CASSEAFGELPEQYF.

The rearrangement links TRBV27 to TRBJ2-2; weak D call: TRBD2 (6 bases). The V gene lost 7 bases and the J gene lost 5 bases, with 8 bases spanning the gap. The CDR3 consists of 12 residues. In germline, CDR1 is MNHEY, CDR2 SMNVEV (reference sequence). The CDR3: CASNRGTGELFF. DNA of the CDR3: TGTGCCAGCAACCGGGGGACCGGGGAGCTGTTTTTT.

The chain is built from TRBV4-3 and TRBJ1-2; 8 nucleotides agree with TRBD1. The CDR3 consists of 15 residues. Germline lookup yields CDR1 LGHNA and CDR2 YSLEER. V dropped 1 base and J dropped 8; count of bases not matched to a gene: 9. CDR3 sequence (DNA): TGCGCCAGCAGCCAAGTGGCAGGGGGCGGGGGAGGCTACACCTTC. Protein product: CASSQVAGGGGGYTF.

The chain has TRBV14 and TRBJ1-2; 7 bases agree with TRBD1. The V gene end was trimmed by 1 base and the J gene end by 8 bases; junction bases not matched to a gene: 7. The CDR3 runs 14 residues. Germline CDR1 and CDR2: SGHDN and FVKESK. CDR3 DNA: TGTGCCAGCAGCCAAGGGGGACAGTACTCCGGCTACACCTTC. Its translation is CASSQGGQYSGYTF.

A single count supports this clone. The rearrangement joins TRBV7-5 to TRBJ1-6. TRBV7-5 is a documented pseudogene. The CDR3 has 14 residues. CDR3 in amino acids: CARAAGGFRSPLHF. For the CDR3, the DNA is TGTGCCAGAGCCGCAGGAGGGTTTCGGTCACCCCTCCACTTT.

This clone was picked up a small number of times. The chain combines TRBV4-2 with TRBJ1-4; 7 bases agree with TRBD1. The CDR3 runs to 16 residues. V was pared by 2 bases and J by 8 bases, with 11 bases of the junction left unmatched. Looked up from germline, CDR1 is LGHNA and CDR2 is YNFKEQ. The CDR3 DNA follows: TGTGCCAGCAGCCAACCCAGACAGGGTGGCGGGGAAAAACTGTTTTTT. This encodes CASSQPRQGGGEKLFF.

This sequence joins TRBV4-3 and TRBJ2-7; 7 bases line up with TRBD1. This CDR3 comprises 16 residues. The germline V gene encodes CDR1 LGHNA and CDR2 YSLEER. J was trimmed by 1 base and V by 0 bases; bases with no gene match: 6. CDR3 region: CASSQDLGGRSYEQYF. The DNA for the CDR3 is TGCGCCAGCAGCCAAGATCTAGGGGGCCGTTCCTACGAGCAGTACTTC.

The CDR3 protein is CASSPRRGGPETQYF. The CDR3 nucleotides are TGTGCCAGCAGCCCAAGACGGGGGGGTCCGGAGACCCAGTACTTC. This chain links TRBV7-2 with TRBJ2-5; 8 bases are shared with TRBD2. Germline CDR1 is SGHTA and CDR2 is FQGNSA. The CDR3 runs to 15 residues. The trim removed 5 bases at V and 5 bases at J, leaving 10 bases unmatched. The full variable domain, in which reference TRBV7-2 and TRBJ2-5 provide the parts outside the CDR3, is GAGVSQSPSNKVTEKGKDVELRCDPISGHTALYWYRQSLGQGLEFLIYFQGNSAPDKSGLPSDRFSAERTGGSVSTLTIQRTQQEDSAVYLCASSPRRGGPETQYFGPGTRLLVL.

The chain couples TRBV5-1 to TRBJ2-5; D remains ambiguous. The CDR3 has 19 residues. Looked up from germline, CDR1 is SGHRS and CDR2 is YFSETQ. V gave up 7 bases and J gave up 4 bases, with 32 bases separating them. CDR3 nucleotide sequence: TGCGCCAGCCTCAAATTACGGTGTCTGTCCAGGATTATTGGAGAGACCCAGTACTTC. This codes for CASLKLRCLSRIIGETQYF.

This clone has more than one count but fewer than ten. This chain links TRBV30 with TRBJ2-1, with no clear D. Germline assignment: CDR1 GTSNPN and CDR2 SVGIG (reference sequence). CDR3 length: 11 amino acids. V was trimmed by 4 bases and J by 6 bases, leaving 7 bases between them. For the CDR3, the DNA is TGTGCCTGGACTTTCTCCAATGAGCAGTTCTTC. This translates into CAWTFSNEQFF.

This chain links TRBV6-1 with TRBJ2-1; 7 nucleotides agree with TRBD2. Losses at the gene ends were 7 bases for V and 3 bases for J; bases not matched to a gene: 6. The CDR3 covers 14 residues. Germline assignment: CDR1 MNHNS and CDR2 SASEGT. This CDR3 reads CASITSVIYNEQFF. CDR3 sequence (DNA): TGTGCCAGCATAACTAGCGTGATCTACAATGAGCAGTTCTTC.

The chain joins TRBV2 to TRBJ1-3; D possibly corresponds to TRBD1 (5 bases). There are 16 residues in the CDR3. Germline values: CDR1 SNHLY, CDR2 FYNNEI. V gave up 2 bases and J gave up 0 bases, with 11 bases separating them. CDR3 sequence reads: CASSERRGNSGNTIYF. The DNA of the CDR3 is TGTGCCAGCAGTGAAAGGAGGGGAAACTCTGGAAACACCATATATTTT.

The CDR3 region is CASSQDPGTGGLWGNQPQHF. Written as DNA, the CDR3 is TGCGCCAGCAGCCAAGATCCCGGGACAGGGGGCCTTTGGGGCAATCAGCCCCAGCATTTT. The gene calls are TRBV4-1 and TRBJ1-5, with 12 bases that match TRBD1. Germline CDR1 MGHRA, CDR2 YSYEKL. Germline trimming cut 0 bases from V and 2 bases from J; bases unmatched to any gene: 11. This CDR3 contains 20 residues.

The gene calls are TRBV7-2 and TRBJ2-1; D may be TRBD1 (6 bases). Trimming shortened V by 1 base and J by 2 bases, and 12 bases separated the two germline ends. CDR1 SGHTA and CDR2 FQGNSA come from the germline V gene. This CDR3 region has 16 residues. The CDR3 spells CASSLGAGVPYNEQFF. CDR3 in DNA: TGTGCCAGCAGCTTAGGTGCAGGGGTCCCCTACAATGAGCAGTTCTTC. The full variable domain, completed using reference TRBV7-2 and TRBJ2-1, is GAGVSQSPSNKVTEKGKDVELRCDPISGHTALYWYRQSLGQGLEFLIYFQGNSAPDKSGLPSDRFSAERTGGSVSTLTIQRTQQEDSAVYLCASSLGAGVPYNEQFFGPGTRLTVL.

This chain connects TRBV29-1 to TRBJ2-5, with a weak D call TRBD1 (5 bases). There are 14 residues in the CDR3. Germline lookup yields CDR1 SQVTM and CDR2 ANQGSEA. Trimming left V 7 bases short and J 0 bases short, with 15 bases between. The chain's CDR3 is CSAIGIRDQETQYF. CDR3 nucleotides: TGCAGCGCCATCGGTATCAGGGACCAAGAGACCCAGTACTTC.

The chain links TRBV7-9 to TRBJ2-3; TRBD1 is a possible D gene (5 bases). The germline CDR1 and CDR2 sequences are SEHNR and FQNEAQ (reference sequence). Trimming left V 2 bases short and J 1 base short, with 10 bases between. The CDR3 sequence is 15 residues long. The CDR3 loop reads CASSLSLGGTDTQYF. The CDR3 DNA reads TGTGCCAGCAGCTTATCCCTAGGGGGCACAGATACGCAGTATTTT.

The gene calls are TRBV15 and TRBJ2-3, with 7 bases matching TRBD2. With 0 bases clipped from V and 6 bases from J, the junction kept 27 bases outside the gene matches. Germline assignment: CDR1 LNHNV and CDR2 YYDKDF (reference sequence). The CDR3 is 22 residues long. CDR3 amino acids: CATSREWTATLVGGGPEDTQYF. CDR3 sequence (DNA): TGTGCCACCAGCAGAGAATGGACCGCGACCCTCGTGGGCGGGGGACCGGAGGATACGCAGTATTTT.

The chain is built from TRBV7-2 and TRBJ2-1; D not resolved. The CDR3 runs 12 residues. CDR1 and CDR2 from the germline V gene are SGHTA and FQGNSA. V was shortened by 2 bases and J by 5 bases, with 4 bases between the two germline ends. The CDR3 spells CASSLLHNEQFF. DNA for the CDR3: TGTGCCAGCAGCTTACTCCACAATGAGCAGTTCTTC.

The chain has TRBV18 and TRBJ2-7, with D perhaps matching TRBD2 (6 bases). V lost 3 bases to trimming and J lost 5 bases, with 11 bases between them. This CDR3 is built from 13 residues. Per the germline V gene, CDR1 is KGHSH and CDR2 is LQKENI. CDR3 region: CASSPVGGDEQYF. DNA for the CDR3: TGTGCCAGCTCACCTGTCGGGGGTGACGAGCAGTACTTC.

The chain links TRBV6-5 to TRBJ1-6; D might be TRBD1 (5 bases). Germline V gene lookup returns CDR1 MNHEY and CDR2 SVGAGI. V was clipped by 5 bases and J by 7 bases, with 12 bases between them. The CDR3 spans 14 residues. The CDR3 DNA is TGTGCCAGCAGTAACCGGGGGTACAATTCACCCCTCCACTTT. Its translation: CASSNRGYNSPLHF.

The J gene is TRBJ2-7, the V gene TRBV9; 14 nucleotides match TRBD2. The CDR3 has 16 residues. Looked up from germline, CDR1 is SGDLS and CDR2 is YYNGEE. Trimming cost V 4 bases and J 7 bases; bases outside gene matches: 10. CDR3: CASSSRLAGGPREQYF. DNA for the CDR3: TGTGCCAGCAGCTCCCGACTAGCGGGAGGGCCGAGGGAGCAGTACTTC.

This chain links TRBV6-4 with TRBJ1-1; D remains unclear. The V end was cut by 6 bases, the J end by 3 bases, with 11 bases between. The CDR3 is made up of 13 amino acids. Germline V CDR1 and CDR2: MRHNA, SNTAGT. The CDR3 sequence is CASREGRDTEAFF. The CDR3 region has the DNA TGTGCCAGCAGGGAGGGCCGGGACACTGAAGCTTTCTTT.

The V call is TRBV5-1, the J call TRBJ1-4, with 7 bases matching TRBD1. Trimming removed 4 bases from V and 5 bases from J; junction bases left unmatched: 8. CDR1 and CDR2 (germline): SGHRS, YFSETQ. The CDR3 runs to 15 residues. The CDR3 sequence is CASSLNPTGNEKLFF. The CDR3 nucleotides are TGCGCCAGCAGCCTTAACCCGACAGGGAATGAAAAACTGTTTTTT.

V usage is TRBV29-1 and J usage is TRBJ2-7, with a possible D match to TRBD2 (6 bases). V was trimmed by 4 bases and J by 11 bases, leaving 21 bases between them. From germline, CDR1 is SQVTM and CDR2 ANQGSEA. CDR3 length equals 13 residues. CDR3 in amino acids: CSVGGSTSSSEYF. CDR3 in DNA: TGCAGCGTTGGAGGGTCCACTAGCAGCTCGGAGTACTTC.

J is TRBJ1-6 and V is TRBV13; tentative D call: TRBD1 (5 bases). The CDR3 has 17 residues. V lost 1 base to trimming and J lost 10 bases, with 20 bases between them. CDR1 and CDR2 (germline): PRHDT, FYEKMQ (reference sequence). The CDR3 region is CASSLEVGQGKGSPLHF. CDR3 bases: TGTGCCAGCAGCTTAGAAGTGGGTCAGGGAAAGGGATCACCCCTCCACTTT.